This is a list of T cell receptor beta chains from one sample in a study of cytomegalovirus exposure and HLA in healthy donors. Sequenced by immunoSEQ multiplex PCR; TCRdb stores in-frame clones only, minus some. This sample has under 85,000 clones, with around 68% found just once. Sequences were obtained from PBMCs. The receptors come from a woman in her 30s in good health and CMV-seronegative. CDR3s include the opening cysteine and the closing phenylalanine or tryptophan. D genes are given only for firm matches. Clone size is not always given. Where it is, it says once, few, many or a class for expanded clones.

TRBV27	few	.	TRBJ1-1	CASQFTPGAEAFF	TGTGCCAGCCAATTCACTCCAGGTGCTGAAGCTTTCTTT
TRBV7-3	.	TRBD2	TRBJ2-3	CASSLRGLQDTQYF	TGTGCCAGCAGCTTAAGGGGACTACAAGATACGCAGTATTTT
TRBV19	.	TRBD1	TRBJ2-1	CASRSDRARGLYNEQFF	TGTGCCAGTAGATCCGACCGAGCCAGGGGGCTCTACAATGAGCAGTTCTTC
TRBV12-5	.	.	TRBJ2-3	CASGLSPQGWDTQYF	TGTGCTAGTGGTTTAAGTCCGCAGGGTTGGGATACGCAGTATTTT
TRBV28	few	.	TRBJ1-1	CASSLGWDTNTEAFF	TGTGCCAGCAGTTTGGGTTGGGACACGAACACTGAAGCTTTCTTT
TRBV6-5	once	.	TRBJ2-2	CASSYSGQLTGELFF	TGTGCCAGCAGTTACTCTGGACAGCTAACCGGGGAGCTGTTTTTT
TRBV2	.	.	TRBJ1-5	CASRDSSSNQPQHF	TGTGCCAGCAGGGACAGTTCTAGCAATCAGCCCCAGCATTTT
TRBV14	.	.	TRBJ2-7	CASSQPSHYEQYF	TGTGCCAGCAGCCAACCCAGTCACTACGAGCAGTACTTC
TRBV4-2	.	.	TRBJ1-2	CASSQGTGPNYGYTF	TGTGCCAGCAGCCAAGGAACAGGGCCTAACTATGGCTACACCTTC
TRBV5-6	few	TRBD1	TRBJ2-3	CASSTDRGPRTDTQYF	TGTGCCAGCAGCACGGACAGGGGGCCCCGCACAGATACGCAGTATTTT
TRBV28	.	.	TRBJ1-2	CASSSGGGLYTF	TGTGCCAGCAGTTCGGGAGGGGGACTCTACACCTTC
TRBV5-4	.	TRBD2	TRBJ2-2	CASTRGGVTGELFF	TGTGCCAGCACCCGGGGAGGGGTCACCGGGGAGCTGTTTTTT
TRBV15	once	TRBD1	TRBJ2-7	CATSRDRWQGASHEQYF	TGTGCCACCAGCAGAGATCGGTGGCAGGGGGCGTCGCACGAGCAGTACTTC
TRBV6-5	few	TRBD1	TRBJ1-6	CASSYKGATLHF	TGTGCCAGCAGTTACAAGGGGGCGACCCTCCACTTT
TRBV4-2	.	.	TRBJ2-7	CASSQGQANKYEQYF	TGTGCCAGCAGCCAAGGACAGGCGAACAAGTACGAGCAGTACTTC
TRBV5-1	few	.	TRBJ1-1	CASSLQSGLPWNTEAFF	TGCGCCAGCAGCTTGCAATCAGGACTGCCCTGGAACACTGAAGCTTTCTTT
TRBV5-1	.	TRBD2	TRBJ2-7	CASSQAGEPPREQYF	TGCGCCAGCAGCCAAGCGGGGGAGCCCCCTCGCGAGCAGTACTTC
TRBV10-3	.	.	TRBJ1-6	CAISESRLSNSPLHF	TGTGCCATCAGTGAGTCAAGACTTTCGAATTCACCCCTCCACTTT
TRBV9	.	TRBD1	TRBJ2-1	CASSPRGGQGRNEQFF	TGTGCCAGCAGCCCGAGGGGGGGACAGGGTCGCAATGAGCAGTTCTTC
TRBV5-6	few	.	TRBJ1-4	CASSLVQETEKLFF	TGTGCCAGCAGCTTGGTACAGGAGACTGAAAAACTGTTTTTT
TRBV5-1	.	.	TRBJ2-7	CASSFSQGPYEQYF	TGCGCCAGCAGCTTTAGCCAGGGCCCCTACGAGCAGTACTTC
TRBV4-1	.	.	TRBJ1-2	CASSQGHGYGYTF	TGCGCCAGCAGCCAGGGACATGGCTATGGCTACACCTTC
TRBV7-8	.	TRBD1	TRBJ1-6	CASSFERIQGWNSPLHF	TGTGCCAGCAGCTTTGAACGCATACAGGGGTGGAATTCACCCCTCCACTTT
TRBV11-1	.	TRBD1	TRBJ1-2	CASSTGQPYYGYTF	TGTGCCAGCAGCACGGGACAGCCGTACTATGGCTACACCTTC
TRBV7-3	.	.	TRBJ1-4	CASSSVGGANEKLFF	TGTGCCAGCAGCTCGGTGGGGGGGGCTAATGAAAAACTGTTTTTT
TRBV29-1	.	.	TRBJ2-1	CSVDGGPTSYNEQFF	TGCAGCGTTGACGGGGGGCCTACCTCCTACAATGAGCAGTTCTTC
TRBV29-1	.	.	TRBJ1-1	CSVEGIQGTEAFF	TGCAGCGTTGAAGGGATCCAGGGTACTGAAGCTTTCTTT
TRBV4-1	.	.	TRBJ1-1	CASSQDLGGVNTEAFF	TGCGCCAGCAGCCAAGATCTTGGGGGGGTAAACACTGAAGCTTTCTTT
TRBV19	.	TRBD1	TRBJ1-5	CASSRGTANQPQHF	TGTGCCAGTAGCCGCGGGACAGCAAATCAGCCCCAGCATTTT
TRBV7-2	.	.	TRBJ1-1	CASSSRVNTEAFF	TGTGCCAGCAGCTCCCGGGTGAACACTGAAGCTTTCTTT
TRBV5-8	.	TRBD1	TRBJ1-5	CASSLAGTGYSNQPQHF	TGTGCCAGCAGCTTGGCTGGGACAGGTTATAGCAATCAGCCCCAGCATTTT
TRBV29-1	.	TRBD2	TRBJ2-1	CSVRLAGGPNEQFF	TGCAGCGTGCGACTAGCGGGGGGGCCAAATGAGCAGTTCTTC
TRBV7-9	.	.	TRBJ1-2	CASSRELNYGYTF	TGTGCCAGCAGCCGAGAATTAAACTATGGCTACACCTTC
TRBV7-3	.	.	TRBJ1-6	CASSLNPGTNSPLHF	TGTGCCAGCAGCTTAAATCCAGGGACAAATTCACCCCTCCACTTT
TRBV28	.	.	TRBJ2-7	CASSLSGTVHYEQYF	TGTGCCAGCAGTTTATCCGGGACTGTCCACTACGAGCAGTACTTC
TRBV5-4	.	.	TRBJ1-2	CASSLENRVNGYTF	TGTGCCAGCAGCTTGGAAAACAGGGTGAATGGCTACACCTTC
TRBV2	few	.	TRBJ2-7	CASTPGQLYEQYF	TGTGCCAGCACCCCGGGACAACTCTACGAGCAGTACTTC
TRBV19	.	.	TRBJ2-6	CASRLPGHDRANVLTF	TGTGCCAGTAGGCTTCCGGGACACGATCGAGCCAACGTCCTGACTTTC
TRBV10-1	.	.	TRBJ1-1	CASTRGANTEAFF	TGCGCCAGCACACGGGGTGCGAACACTGAAGCTTTCTTT
TRBV7-2	many	.	TRBJ2-3	CASSNFADTQYF	TGTGCCAGCAGCAACTTCGCAGATACGCAGTATTTT
TRBV7-8	.	.	TRBJ2-7	CASSLRQASSYEQYF	TGTGCCAGCAGCTTAAGGCAGGCAAGCTCCTACGAGCAGTACTTC
TRBV5-7	.	.	TRBJ1-6	CASSLEKQWRGNNNSPLHF	TGTGCCAGCAGCTTAGAGAAGCAGTGGCGGGGTAATAACAATTCACCCCTCCACTTT
TRBV6-5	.	.	TRBJ1-5	CASSYVLNQPQHF	TGTGCCAGCAGTTACGTCCTGAATCAGCCCCAGCATTTT
TRBV11-2	.	TRBD1	TRBJ1-1	CASSRQGYTEAFF	TGTGCCAGCAGCCGACAGGGGTACACTGAAGCTTTCTTT
TRBV5-1	.	.	TRBJ1-4	CASSSAGSGVNEKLFF	TGCGCCAGCAGCTCAGCAGGTAGCGGGGTTAATGAAAAACTGTTTTTT
TRBV4-2	once	TRBD1	TRBJ1-2	CASSAPGTEYYGYTF	TGTGCCAGCAGCGCTCCCGGGACAGAGTACTATGGCTACACCTTC
TRBV5-1	.	TRBD1	TRBJ1-1	CASSYTGTGNTEAFF	TGCGCCAGCAGCTACACCGGGACAGGGAACACTGAAGCTTTCTTT
TRBV28	.	.	TRBJ2-7	CASSGGQSYEQYF	TGTGCCAGCAGCGGGGGGCAGTCCTACGAGCAGTACTTC
TRBV15	.	.	TRBJ2-4	CATSRSRENIQYF	TGTGCCACCAGCCGTAGCAGAGAAAACATTCAGTACTTC
TRBV4-2	.	TRBD1	TRBJ1-4	CASSAPGQLNEKLFF	TGTGCCAGCAGCGCTCCGGGACAGCTTAATGAAAAACTGTTTTTT
TRBV6-1	.	TRBD1	TRBJ1-4	CASSEKSGTGNEKLFF	TGTGCCAGCAGTGAAAAGAGTGGGACAGGGAATGAAAAACTGTTTTTT
TRBV13	.	TRBD1	TRBJ2-5	CASSLVLGQGNRETQYF	TGTGCCAGCAGCTTAGTTTTGGGACAGGGTAATCGGGAGACCCAGTACTTC